The 14 T cell receptor beta chains below come from one sample, sequenced in a study of response to subunit inactivated influenza vaccine. TCRdb reprocessed the RT-PCR reads with MiXCR, giving one entry per CDR3 protein. The table shows fewer than 800,000 distinct CDR3 sequences, with about a sixth occurring only once. The source material was PBMCs from blood, sampled approximately 13 days after vaccination. These TCRs come from a man aged 45 to 65 who received an inactivated influenza vaccine.

The table lists this clonotype with a few counts. The J gene is TRBJ2-1, the V gene TRBV2; 8 bases line up with TRBD1. Per the germline V gene, CDR1 is SNHLY and CDR2 is FYNNEI. The CDR3 spans 15 residues. Germline trimming cut 6 bases from V and 6 bases from J; bases unmatched to any gene: 10. The CDR3 sequence: CASSRTGLEGNEQFF. The CDR3, as DNA: TGTGCCAGCAGCAGGACAGGGCTTGAGGGCAATGAGCAGTTCTTC.

The chain has TRBV10-1 and TRBJ1-4, with D possibly matching TRBD1 (6 bases). The CDR3 runs to 13 residues. CDR1 and CDR2 (germline): WNHNN, SYGVQD (reference sequence). Trimming cost V 3 bases and J 5 bases, with 7 bases left between them. CDR3 bases: TGCGCCAGCAGTGATCAGGGGAATGAAAAACTGTTTTTT. This translates into CASSDQGNEKLFF.

This clonotype was detected many times. The chain uses TRBV6-2 or TRBV6-3 and TRBJ2-7, with D possibly TRBD2 on 5 matching bases. This CDR3 comprises 13 residues. Germline CDR1 and CDR2: MNHEY and SVGEGT. The V gene lost 1 base and the J gene lost 4 bases, with 8 bases spanning the gap. CDR3 DNA sequence: TGTGCCAGCAGTTACTACAGAGGGTACGAGCAGTACTTC. Translated: CASSYYRGYEQYF.

This clonotype was found a few times. The chain combines TRBV5-6 with TRBJ2-7, with 12 bases that match TRBD1. This CDR3 comprises 16 residues. Per the germline V gene, CDR1 is SGHDT and CDR2 is YYEEEE. The V and J ends lost 4 bases and 1 base, in that order; junction bases with no gene match: 6. The chain's CDR3 is CASSPSGQGASYEQYF. CDR3 nucleotides: TGTGCCAGCAGCCCCTCGGGACAGGGGGCATCCTACGAGCAGTACTTC.

This clonotype was detected a few times. The chain combines TRBV9 with TRBJ2-6, with TRBD1 matching over 8 bases. With 2 bases clipped from V and 0 bases from J, the junction kept 4 bases outside the gene matches. The CDR3 has 17 residues. CDR1 SGDLS and CDR2 YYNGEE come from the germline V gene. The CDR3 spells CASSVLDRGSGANVLTF. CDR3 nucleotide sequence: TGTGCCAGCAGCGTTCTCGACAGGGGCTCTGGGGCCAACGTCCTGACTTTC.

This clonotype has more than one count but fewer than ten. V and J are TRBV9 and TRBJ2-4; D remains unclear. Trimming pared 6 bases from V and 3 bases from J, leaving 10 bases between. From germline, CDR1 is SGDLS and CDR2 YYNGEE. This CDR3 region has 13 residues. As DNA, the CDR3 is TGTGCCAGCACCCGTCGAGGCAAAAACATTCAGTACTTC. Protein sequence: CASTRRGKNIQYF.

This clonotype was detected a few times. The CDR3 protein is CASSLDRVNYGYTF. In DNA form, the CDR3 reads TGCGCCAGCAGCTTGGACAGGGTTAACTATGGCTACACCTTC. J is TRBJ1-2 and V is TRBV5-1; possible D gene TRBD1, 6 bases. Germline values: CDR1 SGHRS, CDR2 YFSETQ. The germline V and J ends were trimmed by 0 bases and 1 base, with 7 bases remaining between them. CDR3 length: 14 amino acids.

This clonotype was counted a few times. The chain links TRBV5-1 to TRBJ2-3; D gene ambiguous. V was trimmed by 5 bases and J by 3 bases, leaving 13 bases between them. The CDR3 contains 14 residues. CDR1 is SGHRS, CDR2 YFSETQ, per germline. Here the CDR3 DNA reads TGCGCCAGCAGGAGATCGAGTGAGACAGATACGCAGTATTTT. It specifies CASRRSSETDTQYF.

DNA for the CDR3: TGTGCCAGTAGTATATGGGACAGCGACAATCAGCCCCAGCATTTT. It yields the protein CASSIWDSDNQPQHF. The rearrangement uses TRBV19 and TRBJ1-5; 7 bases are shared with TRBD1. After removal of 2 bases from V and 3 bases from J, the junction contained 4 bases not matched to a gene. CDR3 length: 15 amino acids. Germline CDR1 reads LNHDA; CDR2 reads SQIVND (reference sequence).

This clonotype turned up a few times. This CDR3 is CASGSGSSYNEQFF. The CDR3 DNA follows: TGTGCCAGTGGAAGCGGGAGCTCCTACAATGAGCAGTTCTTC. The chain uses TRBV2 and TRBJ2-1; 8 bases are shared with TRBD2. This CDR3 contains 14 residues. CDR1 and CDR2 from the germline V gene are SNHLY and FYNNEI. With 9 bases clipped from V and 0 bases from J, the junction kept 4 bases outside the gene matches.

This clonotype was observed a few times. The chain links TRBV7-9 to TRBJ2-7; D gene unclear. Germline V gene data show CDR1 as SEHNR and CDR2 as FQNEAQ (reference sequence). Trimming took 0 bases from V and 0 from J, leaving 9 bases between them. This CDR3 is built from 15 residues. CDR3 in DNA: TGTGCCAGCAGCTTAGCACGGATCACCTCCTACGAGCAGTACTTC. Its protein product is CASSLARITSYEQYF.

V is TRBV6-6 and J is TRBJ2-2; D is undetermined. The V gene's germline CDR1 is MNHNY and CDR2 SVGAGI (reference sequence). CDR3 length: 10 amino acids. Trimming pared 8 bases from V and 5 bases from J, leaving 3 bases between. The CDR3 sequence is CASDTGELFF. In nucleotides, the CDR3 is TGTGCCAGCGATACCGGGGAGCTGTTTTTT.

This clonotype was seen only once. The V and J genes are TRBV4-1 and TRBJ1-6, with D tentatively TRBD1 (6 bases). V was pared by 1 base and J by 6 bases, with 16 bases between. Germline lookup yields CDR1 MGHRA and CDR2 YSYEKL. This CDR3 has 17 amino acids. The CDR3 spells CASSQASTGTSNSPLHF. Written as DNA, the CDR3 is TGCGCCAGCAGCCAAGCATCGACCGGGACATCTAATTCACCCCTCCACTTT.

In this sample, this clonotype turned up a few times. The rearrangement uses TRBV21-1 and TRBJ1-5; the table's D gene call, TRBD1, was not cross checked with the DNA. TRBV21-1 is annotated as a pseudogene. The CDR3 length is 18 residues. CDR3 protein: CASHTGTLPRGGNQPQHF. The CDR3 DNA reads TGTGCCAGCCATACCGGGACGCTTCCCAGGGGGGGCAATCAGCCCCAGCATTTT.